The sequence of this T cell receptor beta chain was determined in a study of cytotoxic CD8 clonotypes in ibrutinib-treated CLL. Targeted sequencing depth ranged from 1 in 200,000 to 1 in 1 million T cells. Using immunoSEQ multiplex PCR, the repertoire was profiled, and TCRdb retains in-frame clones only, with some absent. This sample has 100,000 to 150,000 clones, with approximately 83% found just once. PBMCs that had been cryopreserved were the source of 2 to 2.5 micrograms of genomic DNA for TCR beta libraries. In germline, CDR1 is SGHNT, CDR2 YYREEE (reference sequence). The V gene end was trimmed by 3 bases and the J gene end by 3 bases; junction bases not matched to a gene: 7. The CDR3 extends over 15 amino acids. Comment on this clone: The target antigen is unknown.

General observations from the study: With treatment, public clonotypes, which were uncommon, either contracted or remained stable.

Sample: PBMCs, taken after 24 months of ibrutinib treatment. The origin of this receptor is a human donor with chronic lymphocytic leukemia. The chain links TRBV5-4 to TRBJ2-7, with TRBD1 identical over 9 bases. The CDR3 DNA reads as TGTGCCAGCAGCTCGGGGGGACAGGGCGTCTACGAGCAGTACTTC. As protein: CASSSGGQGVYEQYF.